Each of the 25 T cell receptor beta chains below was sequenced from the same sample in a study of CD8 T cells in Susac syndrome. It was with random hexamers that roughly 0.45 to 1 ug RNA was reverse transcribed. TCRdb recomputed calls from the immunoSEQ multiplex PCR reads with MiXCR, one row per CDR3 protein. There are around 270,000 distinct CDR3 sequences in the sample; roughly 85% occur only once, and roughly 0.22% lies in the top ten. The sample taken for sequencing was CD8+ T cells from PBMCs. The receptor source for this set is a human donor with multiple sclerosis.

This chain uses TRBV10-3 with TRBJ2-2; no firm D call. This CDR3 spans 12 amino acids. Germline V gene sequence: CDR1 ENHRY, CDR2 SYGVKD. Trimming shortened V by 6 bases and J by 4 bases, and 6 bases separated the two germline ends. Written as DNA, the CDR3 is TGTGCCATCAGAACCACCACCGGGGAGCTGTTTTTT. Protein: CAIRTTTGELFF.

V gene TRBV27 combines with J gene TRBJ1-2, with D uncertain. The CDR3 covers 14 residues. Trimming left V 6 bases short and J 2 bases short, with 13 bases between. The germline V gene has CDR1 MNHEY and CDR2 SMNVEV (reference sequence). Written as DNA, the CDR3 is TGTGCCAGCAGACCCCTTGAGGCCAACTATGGCTACACCTTC. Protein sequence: CASRPLEANYGYTF.

The CDR3 DNA reads TGTGCCAGCGCCCCGGGACTAGCGGGCTACAATGAGCAGTTCTTC. Protein sequence: CASAPGLAGYNEQFF. The chain is built from TRBV6-5 and TRBJ2-1; TRBD2 matches 12 bases. Germline V CDR1 and CDR2: MNHEY, SVGAGI. The ends lost 8 bases at V and 3 bases at J; junction bases unmatched: 5. This CDR3 spans 15 amino acids.

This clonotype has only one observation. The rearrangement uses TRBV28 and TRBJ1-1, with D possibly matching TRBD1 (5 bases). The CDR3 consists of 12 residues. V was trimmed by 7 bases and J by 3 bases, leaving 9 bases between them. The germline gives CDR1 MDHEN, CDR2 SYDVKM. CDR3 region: CASKTEYTEAFF. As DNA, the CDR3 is TGTGCCAGCAAGACAGAATACACTGAAGCTTTCTTT.

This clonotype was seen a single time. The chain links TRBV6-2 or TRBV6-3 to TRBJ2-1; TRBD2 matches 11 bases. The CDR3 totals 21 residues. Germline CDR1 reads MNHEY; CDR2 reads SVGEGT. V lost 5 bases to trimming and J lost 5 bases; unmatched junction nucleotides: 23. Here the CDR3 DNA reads TGTGCCAGCAGTACTCTACGGAGACTAGCGGGGTACCCGCCTTCTGACAATGAGCAGTTCTTC. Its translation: CASSTLRRLAGYPPSDNEQFF.

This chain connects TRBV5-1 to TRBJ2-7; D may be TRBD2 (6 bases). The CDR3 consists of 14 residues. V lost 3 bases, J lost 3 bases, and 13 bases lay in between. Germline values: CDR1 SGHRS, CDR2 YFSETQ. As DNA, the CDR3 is TGCGCCAGCAGCTCTGTGGGGGGTTACTACGAGCAGTACTTC. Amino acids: CASSSVGGYYEQYF.

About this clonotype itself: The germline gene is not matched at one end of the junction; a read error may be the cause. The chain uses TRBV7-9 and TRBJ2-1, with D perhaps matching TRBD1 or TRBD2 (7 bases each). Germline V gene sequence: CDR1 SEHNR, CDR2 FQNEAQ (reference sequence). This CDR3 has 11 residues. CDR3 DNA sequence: TGTGCCAGCAGCCCGAGGGACAGCGGGATCTTC. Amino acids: CASSPRDSGIF.

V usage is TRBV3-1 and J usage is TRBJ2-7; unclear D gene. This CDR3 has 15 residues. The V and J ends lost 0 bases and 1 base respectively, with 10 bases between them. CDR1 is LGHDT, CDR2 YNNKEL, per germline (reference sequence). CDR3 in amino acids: CASSQDNFPSYEQYF. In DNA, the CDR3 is TGTGCCAGCAGCCAAGATAACTTCCCATCCTACGAGCAGTACTTC.

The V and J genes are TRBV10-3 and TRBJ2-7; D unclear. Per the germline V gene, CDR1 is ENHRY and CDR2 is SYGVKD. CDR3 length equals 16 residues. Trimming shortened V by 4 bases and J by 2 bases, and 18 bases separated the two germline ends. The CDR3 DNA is TGTGCCATCAGTGGAGTCGAAGATCCTTTACCCTACGAGCAGTACTTC. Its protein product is CAISGVEDPLPYEQYF.

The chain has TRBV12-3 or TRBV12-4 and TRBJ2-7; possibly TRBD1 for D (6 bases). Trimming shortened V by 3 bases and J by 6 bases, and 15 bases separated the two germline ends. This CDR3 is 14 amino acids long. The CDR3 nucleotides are TGTGCCAGCAGTTTGAGGACAGTCTTGGGCGAGCAGTACTTC. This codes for CASSLRTVLGEQYF.

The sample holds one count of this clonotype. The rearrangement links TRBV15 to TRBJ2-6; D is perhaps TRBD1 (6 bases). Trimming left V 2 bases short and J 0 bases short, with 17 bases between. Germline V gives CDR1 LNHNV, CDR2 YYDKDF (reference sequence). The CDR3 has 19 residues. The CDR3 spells CATSRLPQGIVSGANVLTF. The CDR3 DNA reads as TGTGCCACCAGCAGACTTCCCCAGGGGATTGTCTCTGGGGCCAACGTCCTGACTTTC.

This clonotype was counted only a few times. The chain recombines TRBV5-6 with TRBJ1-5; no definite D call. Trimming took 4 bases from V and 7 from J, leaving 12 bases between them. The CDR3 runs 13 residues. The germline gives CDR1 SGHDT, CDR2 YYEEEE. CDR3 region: CASSAGWGQPQHF. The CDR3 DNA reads TGTGCCAGCAGCGCCGGGTGGGGACAGCCCCAGCATTTT.

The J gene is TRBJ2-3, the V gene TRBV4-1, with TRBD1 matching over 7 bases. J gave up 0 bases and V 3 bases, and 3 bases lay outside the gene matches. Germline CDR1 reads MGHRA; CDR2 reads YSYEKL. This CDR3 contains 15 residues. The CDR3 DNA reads TGCGCCAGCAGCCACCTGGACAGGAGCACAGATACGCAGTATTTT. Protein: CASSHLDRSTDTQYF.

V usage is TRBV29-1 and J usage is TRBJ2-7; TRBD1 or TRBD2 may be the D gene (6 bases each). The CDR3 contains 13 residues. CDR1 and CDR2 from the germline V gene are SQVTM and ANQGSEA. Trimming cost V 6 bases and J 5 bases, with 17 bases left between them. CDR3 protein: CSVEGGLGNEQYF. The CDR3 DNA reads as TGCAGCGTGGAGGGGGGACTGGGGAACGAGCAGTACTTC.

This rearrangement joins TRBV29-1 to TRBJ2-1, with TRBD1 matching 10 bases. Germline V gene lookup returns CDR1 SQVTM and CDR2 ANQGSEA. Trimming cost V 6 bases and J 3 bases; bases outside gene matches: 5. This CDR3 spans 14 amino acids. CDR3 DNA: TGCAGCGTCACGGGACAGGGGCGCTACAATGAGCAGTTCTTC. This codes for CSVTGQGRYNEQFF.

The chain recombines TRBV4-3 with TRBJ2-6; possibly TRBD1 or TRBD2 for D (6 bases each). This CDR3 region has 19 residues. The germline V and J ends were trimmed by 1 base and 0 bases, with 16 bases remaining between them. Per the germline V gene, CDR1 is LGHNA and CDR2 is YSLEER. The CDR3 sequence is CASSQGAGHFSSGANVLTF. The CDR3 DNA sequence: TGCGCCAGCAGCCAAGGGGCGGGACACTTTAGCTCTGGGGCCAACGTCCTGACTTTC.

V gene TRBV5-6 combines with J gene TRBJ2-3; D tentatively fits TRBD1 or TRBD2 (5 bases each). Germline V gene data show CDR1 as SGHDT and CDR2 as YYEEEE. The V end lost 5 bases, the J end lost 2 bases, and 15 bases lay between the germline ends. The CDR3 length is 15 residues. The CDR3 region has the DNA TGTGCCAGCAGATCCGGGACCGGATTCACAGATACGCAGTATTTT. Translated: CASRSGTGFTDTQYF.

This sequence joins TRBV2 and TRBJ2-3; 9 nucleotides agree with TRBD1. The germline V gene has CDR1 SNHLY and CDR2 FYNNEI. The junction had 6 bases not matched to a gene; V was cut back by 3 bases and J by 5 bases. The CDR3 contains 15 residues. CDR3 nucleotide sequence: TGTGCCAGCAGTGAGGGGGACAGGGAGAAAGATACGCAGTATTTT. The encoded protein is CASSEGDREKDTQYF. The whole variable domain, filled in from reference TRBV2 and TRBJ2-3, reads EPEVTQTPSHQVTQMGQEVILRCVPISNHLYFYWYRQILGQKVEFLVSFYNNEISEKSEIFDDQFSVERPDGSNFTLKIRSTKLEDSAMYFCASSEGDREKDTQYFGPGTRLTVL.

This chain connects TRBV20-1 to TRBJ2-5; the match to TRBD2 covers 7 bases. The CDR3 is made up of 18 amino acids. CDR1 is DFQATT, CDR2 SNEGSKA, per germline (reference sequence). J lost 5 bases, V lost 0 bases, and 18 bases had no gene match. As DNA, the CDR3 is TGCAGTGCTAGAGATTCTTTATCCCTAGCGGTTAGGGGTGAGACCCAGTACTTC. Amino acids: CSARDSLSLAVRGETQYF.

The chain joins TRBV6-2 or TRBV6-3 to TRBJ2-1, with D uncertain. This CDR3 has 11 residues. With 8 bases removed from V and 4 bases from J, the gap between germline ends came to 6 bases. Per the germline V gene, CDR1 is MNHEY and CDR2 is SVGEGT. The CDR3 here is CASQEYNEQFF. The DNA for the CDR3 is TGTGCCAGCCAGGAATACAATGAGCAGTTCTTC.

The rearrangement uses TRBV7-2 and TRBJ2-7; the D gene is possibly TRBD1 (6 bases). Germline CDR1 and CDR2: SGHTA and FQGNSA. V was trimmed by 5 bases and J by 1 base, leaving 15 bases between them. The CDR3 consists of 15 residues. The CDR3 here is CASSPSGTSSYEQYF. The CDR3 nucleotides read TGTGCCAGCAGCCCGTCCGGGACATCGTCCTACGAGCAGTACTTC.

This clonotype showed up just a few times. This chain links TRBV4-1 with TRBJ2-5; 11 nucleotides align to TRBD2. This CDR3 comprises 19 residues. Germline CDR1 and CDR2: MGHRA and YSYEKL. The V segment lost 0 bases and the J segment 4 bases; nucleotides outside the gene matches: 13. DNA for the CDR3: TGCGCCAGCAGCCAAGAAGGGACCGGGACTAGCGGCCGCGGAGAGACCCAGTACTTC. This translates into CASSQEGTGTSGRGETQYF.

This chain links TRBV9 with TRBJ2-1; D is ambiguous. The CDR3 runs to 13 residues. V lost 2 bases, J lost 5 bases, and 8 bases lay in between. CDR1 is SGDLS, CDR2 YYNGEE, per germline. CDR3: CASSVDPNNEQFF. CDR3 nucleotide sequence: TGTGCCAGCAGCGTGGACCCCAACAATGAGCAGTTCTTC.

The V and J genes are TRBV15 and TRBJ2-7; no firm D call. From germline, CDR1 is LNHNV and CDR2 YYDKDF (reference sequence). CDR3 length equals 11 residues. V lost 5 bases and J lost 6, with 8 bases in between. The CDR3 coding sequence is TGTGCCACCAGCTCCAGTTCCGAGCAGTACTTC. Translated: CATSSSSEQYF.

For the CDR3, the DNA is TGTGCCAGCAGGAGTATTACTAGCGGGTACAATGAGCAGTTCTTC. This gives the protein CASRSITSGYNEQFF. The chain joins TRBV6-6 to TRBJ2-1; 9 positions match TRBD2. CDR3 length: 15 residues. J gave up 4 bases and V 6 bases, and 7 bases lay outside the gene matches. Germline loops: CDR1 MNHNY, CDR2 SVGAGI (reference sequence).